This T cell receptor beta chain comes out of a study of long-term antiretroviral therapy in people with HIV (dated by TCRdb to about 2022). A note on the overall study: The earliest samples were collected approximately a decade before the 2015 WHO recommendation for immediate ART, a period when ART was typically delayed until CD4 counts fell. A retrospective serial study tested whether changes in peripheral blood TRB repertoire composition and diversity were associated with ART initiation and durable HIV suppression. The cohort contributed about 180 cryopreserved PBMC samples from about 33 adults with confirmed HIV infection, collected serially over a mean of 6 years (range 1-12). Of the roughly 32 participants with HIV, approximately ten were female. No cross-contamination during QIAcube processing was shown when test extractions of a monoclonal T-cell line were performed alongside about 30 polyclonal samples.

The immunoSEQ hsTCRB v3.0 assay was used at survey level resolution to sequence the TRB variable region. A depth of roughly 35,000-55,000 T-cell genomes per sample was targeted for TRB sequencing. Pooled TRB libraries were sequenced on an Illumina MiSeq with a v3 150-cycle kit. In the original analysis: Analysis of repertoires was carried out in R inside a reproducible Nextflow workflow spanning QC, data transformation and analysis. Custom analyses were implemented in LymphoSeq2, an R package for AIRR-Seq data exploration. Four samples that yielded fewer than 5000 total TRB sequences were excluded, so that about 200 HIV repertoires were analyzed. Among the approximately 190 retained HIV repertoires, 59 were collected before ART initiation and roughly 130 after ART initiation. Repertoires were downsampled to 5000 TRB nucleotide sequences, and summary statistics were averaged over 100 downsampling iterations. Only TRB sequences with CDR3 regions of at least seven amino acids were retained for analysis. A Shannon entropy-derived clonality score and the Gini coefficient were used to measure diversity. Repertoire networks linked the top 5000 CDR3 amino acid sequences whenever two sequences differed by an edit distance of one. GLIPH2 predicted antigen specificity groups and MHC restriction for TRB CDR3 amino acid sequences. CDR3 amino acid sequences were matched against VDJdb and McPAS-TCR to flag known CMV, EBV, HIV or tissue antigen associations. Pre-ART, post-ART and control groups were compared with Wilcoxon signed-rank tests and Holm-Bonferroni correction. Entries here come from immuneACCESS through TCRdb and include only in-frame sequences with V and J called. Some clones fail to appear in such tables; in the studies checked, an unresolved V gene covers under half of the shortfall, and the cause of the remainder is unknown. The V and J calls and clone size were taken over from that table, and D and trimming were inferred from the DNA. A total of some 19,000 clones appear in this sample, approximately 88% of them only once. Together, the top ten hold approximately 8.4% of the sample.

The research as a whole found: The samples were dated from about 2003 to 2017, and the ART regimens that were used may be less effective than current ART regimens. No data were available on ART adherence, viral resistance or therapy changes, limiting inferences about post-ART repertoire changes. CDR3 length ranges in HIV repertoires were narrower than in controls, and network structure suggested an antigen-experienced repertoire with only a slight naive shift after ART. ART initiation was associated with a significant increase in TRB diversity, but diversity stayed significantly below transplant donor controls even after long-term ART. Unsorted PBMC were profiled instead of sorted CD4+ and CD8+ T cells because pre-ART samples had limited cell numbers. Expanded TRB clones identified before ART initiation dominated the repertoire across all time points, though the dominance fluctuated and decreased in many PLHIV after ART. Because PBMC availability was limited, only the TCR beta chain was sequenced, with no alpha chain pairing.

CDR1 and CDR2 (SGHNT, YYREEE) derive from the germline V gene (reference sequence). Measured from the cysteine to the phenylalanine, the CDR3 is 16 residues long. The sequence is cut down to CDR3 DNA, 48 bases in frame from base 1. V is reduced by 4 bases and J by 8 bases, leaving a spacing of 22 bases between them. Points on this clone: Its antigen specificity is not known. No much larger clone exists at a distance of one base, and base qualities are not known.

Inclusion was restricted to participants for whom at least one PBMC sample before ART initiation and at least two post-ART samples were available. All participants with HIV were treated in the United States of America. Before DNA extraction, cryopreserved samples containing 1-10 million PBMC were thawed and washed. At the time of the earliest PBMC sample, participants with HIV were aged between 23 and 54 years. PBMC samples were contributed by each participant from 1-4 timepoints before ART initiation and 2-8 timepoints after ART initiation, with a median of 7 samples. For every participant, serial HIV viral load, CD4+ T-cell count, ART history and demographic data were obtained. Genomic DNA was extracted from unsorted PBMC with a Qiagen kit on a QIAcube, with processing performed in batches of 12 samples.

The TCR originated in a young man with HIV. This specimen was unsorted PBMCs, taken 0.9 years after starting antiretroviral therapy. Recombination connected TRBV5-4 to TRBJ2-1; too little of a D gene remains to name it. The CDR3 region: CASSRRVSQKRDEQFF. The DNA reads as follows: TGTGCCAGCAGCAGAAGGGTGTCGCAAAAGCGCGATGAGCAGTTCTTC.